What follows are 23 T cell receptor beta chains derived from one specimen sequenced in a study of blood T cell repertoires in COVID-19. Profiled with immunoSEQ multiplex PCR; TCRdb holds only in-frame clones, not every one. This table holds about 260,000 clones, about nine tenths found once. Sample: PBMCs or T cells enriched from blood (not recorded which). Source of these receptors: a man over 45 who had been exposed to COVID-19.

This clone appeared once. V gene TRBV6-5 combines with J gene TRBJ2-5; D is perhaps TRBD1 (5 bases). Looked up from germline, CDR1 is MNHEY and CDR2 is SVGAGI. V was trimmed by 0 bases and J by 4 bases, leaving 15 bases between them. The CDR3 covers 16 residues. For the CDR3, the DNA is TGTGCCAGCAGTTACTCGGAACATGGGGCGGTAGAGACCCAGTACTTC. Translated: CASSYSEHGAVETQYF.

The chain recombines TRBV24-1 with TRBJ1-5; D not certain. With 7 bases removed from V and 2 bases from J, the gap between germline ends came to 14 bases. Per the germline V gene, CDR1 is KGHDR and CDR2 is SFDVKD. The CDR3 has 15 residues. CDR3 amino acids: CATSGRGKGNQPQHF. CDR3 coding DNA: TGTGCCACCAGCGGTCGGGGTAAAGGCAATCAGCCCCAGCATTTT.

V and J are TRBV28 and TRBJ2-3; 9 positions agree with TRBD2. Losses at the gene ends were 4 bases for V and 0 bases for J; bases not matched to a gene: 5. Germline V gene data show CDR1 as MDHEN and CDR2 as SYDVKM. This CDR3 has 16 residues. CDR3 sequence reads: CASSSLAGTSTDTQYF. The CDR3 DNA reads TGTGCCAGCAGTTCGCTAGCGGGGACCAGCACAGATACGCAGTATTTT.

The chain has TRBV2 and TRBJ2-1, with 9 bases fitting TRBD2. This CDR3 is 16 amino acids long. V dropped 0 bases and J dropped 6; count of bases not matched to a gene: 6. Germline V CDR1 and CDR2: SNHLY, FYNNEI. The chain's CDR3 is CASSEAYGGGVNEQFF. The DNA of the CDR3 is TGTGCCAGCAGTGAAGCGTACGGCGGGGGGGTCAATGAGCAGTTCTTC.

V gene TRBV5-1 combines with J gene TRBJ2-3, with TRBD1 matching over 9 bases. The CDR3 contains 15 residues. With 0 bases clipped from V and 3 bases from J, the junction kept 2 bases outside the gene matches. Germline lookup yields CDR1 SGHRS and CDR2 YFSETQ. Here the CDR3 reads CASSLVGTGTDTQYF. The DNA for the CDR3 is TGCGCCAGCAGCTTGGTGGGGACAGGGACAGATACGCAGTATTTT.

The chain uses TRBV7-9 and TRBJ1-4; 8 bases line up with TRBD1. Germline values: CDR1 SEHNR, CDR2 FQNEAQ (reference sequence). Trimming at V came to 1 base and at J to 0 bases, leaving 4 bases not matched to a gene. The CDR3 runs 17 residues. Written as DNA, the CDR3 is TGTGCCAGCAGCTTAGGGGAACAGGGGGCAACTAATGAAAAACTGTTTTTT. Protein product: CASSLGEQGATNEKLFF.

J is TRBJ1-5 and V is TRBV2; no firm D call. CDR3 length equals 11 residues. CDR1 and CDR2 (germline): SNHLY, FYNNEI. Deletions cut 6 bases from V and 6 bases from J, with 6 bases between. This CDR3 is CASRRGQPQHF. CDR3 DNA: TGTGCCAGCAGGCGGGGTCAGCCCCAGCATTTT.

This clone was detected a few times. The chain combines TRBV5-1 with TRBJ2-5, with a tentative D call TRBD2 (6 bases). Germline CDR1 and CDR2: SGHRS and YFSETQ. CDR3 length: 13 amino acids. V lost 4 bases and J 5 bases, leaving 12 bases between the germline ends. CDR3 protein: CASSPGGIETQYF. The CDR3, as DNA: TGCGCCAGCAGCCCCGGCGGGATTGAGACCCAGTACTTC.

The J gene is TRBJ2-3, the V gene TRBV5-1; TRBD1 aligns across 7 bases. The germline gives CDR1 SGHRS, CDR2 YFSETQ. The CDR3 length is 15 residues. With V trimmed by 0 bases and J by 4 bases, 5 bases remained unmatched. The DNA of the CDR3 is TGCGCCAGCAGCTTGGTGCGACAGGGCCCAGATACGCAGTATTTT. Residues: CASSLVRQGPDTQYF.

The gene calls are TRBV2 and TRBJ1-2, with D perhaps TRBD1 (5 bases). Germline V gene data show CDR1 as SNHLY and CDR2 as FYNNEI. CDR3 length: 15 amino acids. V was pared by 7 bases and J by 3 bases, with 18 bases between. The CDR3 sequence is CASTVRGLRDYGYTF. The CDR3 DNA follows: TGTGCCAGCACTGTACGGGGACTTCGGGACTATGGCTACACCTTC.

The CDR3 sequence: CASSFLGGVNEQFF. The CDR3, as DNA: TGCGCCAGCAGCTTCCTGGGAGGGGTCAATGAGCAGTTCTTC. This rearrangement joins TRBV5-1 to TRBJ2-1, with TRBD2 matching over 7 bases. Germline assignment: CDR1 SGHRS and CDR2 YFSETQ. The junction had 5 bases not matched to a gene; V was cut back by 2 bases and J by 6 bases. The CDR3 has 14 amino acids.

This chain connects TRBV28 to TRBJ1-1; D may be TRBD1 (6 bases). CDR1 and CDR2 (germline): MDHEN, SYDVKM. The V end lost 6 bases, the J end lost 5 bases, and 16 bases lay between the germline ends. CDR3 length equals 14 residues. The CDR3 protein is CASSSGAWGTEAFF. The CDR3 nucleotides read TGTGCCAGCAGCTCAGGGGCCTGGGGTACTGAAGCTTTCTTT.

V and J are TRBV2 and TRBJ2-2, with unresolved D. The CDR3 has 12 amino acids. Deletions cut 5 bases from V and 2 bases from J, with 3 bases between. From germline, CDR1 is SNHLY and CDR2 FYNNEI. The CDR3 reads CASSPNTGELFF. CDR3 coding DNA: TGTGCCAGCAGTCCAAACACCGGGGAGCTGTTTTTT.

The V and J genes are TRBV5-1 and TRBJ2-1, with D unclear. CDR3 length equals 16 residues. The germline gives CDR1 SGHRS, CDR2 YFSETQ. Trimming removed 1 base at V and 0 bases at J, with 11 bases between. In DNA form, the CDR3 reads TGCGCCAGCAGCTTGAACGGCGGTACCTCCTACAATGAGCAGTTCTTC. This codes for CASSLNGGTSYNEQFF.

The chain combines TRBV2 with TRBJ2-5, with 8 bases identical to TRBD1. Germline CDR1 is SNHLY and CDR2 is FYNNEI. This CDR3 has 14 residues. The ends lost 7 bases at V and 0 bases at J; junction bases unmatched: 4. Here the CDR3 DNA reads TGTGCCAGCAAACGGGACAGGTACCAAGAGACCCAGTACTTC. Encoded protein: CASKRDRYQETQYF.

CDR3 protein: CASSITGVDSPLHF. CDR3 DNA sequence: TGTGCCAGCAGTATTACAGGGGTGGACTCACCCCTCCACTTT. V and J are TRBV2 and TRBJ1-6, with 7 positions matching TRBD1. Germline trimming cut 5 bases from V and 10 bases from J; bases unmatched to any gene: 8. The CDR3 length is 14 residues. The germline V gene encodes CDR1 SNHLY and CDR2 FYNNEI.

The chain employs TRBV7-9 and TRBJ1-1; D gene uncertain. The CDR3 totals 15 residues. Trimming removed 5 bases at V and 3 bases at J, with 16 bases between. Germline V gene lookup returns CDR1 SEHNR and CDR2 FQNEAQ (reference sequence). The CDR3 DNA follows: TGTGCCAGCAGCATTCCCACGGGGTCGGACACTGAAGCTTTCTTT. Translating gives CASSIPTGSDTEAFF. Full variable domain (outside the CDR3, taken from reference TRBV7-9 and TRBJ1-1): DTGVSQNPRHKITKRGQNVTFRCDPISEHNRLYWYRQTLGQGPEFLTYFQNEAQLEKSRLLSDRFSAERPKGSFSTLEIQRTEQGDSAMYLCASSIPTGSDTEAFFGQGTRLTVV.

The chain couples TRBV28 to TRBJ1-6, with D perhaps matching TRBD1 (6 bases). The CDR3 runs 15 residues. Trimming stripped 7 bases from V and 7 bases from J, with 17 bases between. Germline loops: CDR1 MDHEN, CDR2 SYDVKM. The CDR3 protein is CASKRYRVENSPLHF. The CDR3 coding sequence is TGTGCCAGCAAGAGATACAGGGTCGAAAATTCACCCCTCCACTTT.

This clone appeared once. The chain employs TRBV6-5 and TRBJ2-5; 7 positions agree with TRBD2. Looked up from germline, CDR1 is MNHEY and CDR2 is SVGAGI. V was pared by 4 bases and J by 4 bases, with 3 bases of the junction left unmatched. The CDR3 sequence is 13 residues long. The CDR3 reads CASSSPGGETQYF. For the CDR3, the DNA is TGTGCCAGCAGTTCCCCGGGAGGAGAGACCCAGTACTTC.

The V and J genes are TRBV28 and TRBJ2-7; TRBD1 matches 11 bases. CDR3 length equals 15 residues. Trimming cost V 4 bases and J 2 bases; bases outside gene matches: 4. The germline gives CDR1 MDHEN, CDR2 SYDVKM. The CDR3 sequence: CASSSSGQGAYEQYV. The CDR3 nucleotides are TGTGCCAGCAGTTCCTCGGGACAGGGGGCCTACGAGCAGTACGTC.

The chain combines TRBV4-1 with TRBJ1-1; 8 nucleotides line up with TRBD1. Unmatched junction bases numbered 5, after V lost 1 base and J lost 4 bases. CDR3 length equals 15 residues. Per germline, CDR1 MGHRA and CDR2 YSYEKL. The CDR3 here is CASSQGNRGSTEAFF. The CDR3 DNA follows: TGCGCCAGCAGCCAAGGAAACAGGGGGAGCACTGAAGCTTTCTTT.

The chain couples TRBV5-1 to TRBJ2-7; D not certain. Trimming removed 1 base from V and 6 bases from J, with 11 bases in between. Germline assignment: CDR1 SGHRS and CDR2 YFSETQ. The CDR3 loop spans 13 amino acids. The CDR3: CASSLNSDTEQYF. CDR3 nucleotides: TGCGCCAGCAGCTTGAACTCAGACACCGAGCAGTACTTC.

The chain recombines TRBV7-9 with TRBJ2-1; 7 bases map to TRBD2. V lost 3 bases and J lost 4; bases outside the gene matches: 9. This CDR3 spans 16 amino acids. The germline V gene has CDR1 SEHNR and CDR2 FQNEAQ (reference sequence). The DNA for the CDR3 is TGTGCCAGCAGCTTTTCCCTAGCGGAGGAGTACAATGAGCAGTTCTTC. This gives the protein CASSFSLAEEYNEQFF.